This T cell receptor beta chain was identified during a study of human T cells and chemical hapten exposure. At the level of the study: Minor volume differences among pooled libraries chiefly drove per-sample TCR yield variation. Regarding the study as a whole: No alteration of TCRs above 1 in 1000 frequency was seen with DPC sensitization.

Time point indicated: healthy volunteer bleed at 2 weeks. Total RNA came from unfractionated whole blood. This clonotype was seen ten or more times. Antigen: not known. The V gene lost 5 bases and the J gene lost 1 base, with 18 bases spanning the gap. In germline, CDR1 is SQVTM, CDR2 ANQGSEA. The CDR3 totals 15 residues. In TCRdb, the RACE reads were re-called with MiXCR into one record per CDR3 protein. Counted here are more than 70,000 distinct CDR3 sequences, about 8.8% occurring once; the ten biggest clones make up about 3.1%. The clonotype comes from a female donor in good health. Some clones in this sample may be carry-over from other donors' samples. Sequencing was performed on whole blood. The rearrangement links TRBV29-1 to TRBJ2-7, with a tentative D call TRBD1 (5 bases). CDR3 loop: CSVLPLRGPSYEQYF. CDR3 coding DNA: TGCAGCGTTCTCCCTTTAAGGGGTCCGTCCTACGAGCAGTACTTC.